This TCR beta chain was identified in a study of blood T cell repertoires in COVID-19. Across the study: T cells, B-cell-depleted T cells, or PBMCs provided the cDNA or gDNA that served as material.

The repertoire was sequenced with immunoSEQ multiplex PCR; TCRdb's copy has only in-frame clones and lacks some. The sample yields about 98,000 clones, roughly 80% seen once. About this clone itself: The junction departs from germline at one end; a sequencing error may be responsible.

The CDR3 totals 14 residues. The V gene's germline CDR1 is MNHNS and CDR2 SASEGT. V gene TRBV6-1 combines with J gene TRBJ2-2; possible D gene TRBD2, 5 bases. The receptor was derived from a man aged 70 or older with active or convalescent COVID-19. Sequencing was carried out using peripheral blood. CDR3 bases: TGTGCCAGCATTGAAGGTGCGGGCACCGGGGAGCTGTTTTTT. This gives the protein CASIEGAGTGELFF.